These T cell receptor beta chains were read from a single sample in a study of T cells in Graves' hyperthyroidism and ophthalmopathy. TCRdb processed the multiplex PCR reads anew with MiXCR; each CDR3 protein has one entry. The sample has 530,000 or so distinct CDR3 sequences, around a quarter seen once; the top ten hold roughly 12%. The sequencing sample was made of blood. These receptors were taken from a woman in her twenties or thirties with Graves' ophthalmopathy. The CDR3 runs from the conserved cysteine through the conserved F or W. A D gene is named only where the DNA matches it firmly. The listing skips clone size in some rows; elsewhere it reads once, few, many or a size class.

size	D	V	J	CDR3	DNA
many	-	TRBV20-1	TRBJ1-2	CSATGQDNYGYTF	TGCAGTGCCACGGGACAAGATAACTATGGCTACACCTTC
many	TRBD1	TRBV7-3	TRBJ1-1	CASSTDGTDTEAFF	TGTGCCAGCAGCACCGACGGGACAGACACTGAAGCTTTCTTT
once	TRBD2	TRBV4-1	TRBJ2-5	CASSLLPGLAGELQETQYF	TGCGCCAGCAGCCTCCTTCCGGGACTAGCGGGGGAATTACAAGAGACCCAGTACTTC
many	-	TRBV12-3/TRBV12-4	TRBJ1-1	CASSLEGRLPEAFF	TGTGCCAGCAGTTTAGAGGGCCGCTTACCTGAAGCTTTCTTT
-	-	TRBV6-1	TRBJ2-5	CASRAGLREETQYF	TGTGCCAGCAGGGCGGGACTCAGAGAAGAGACCCAGTACTTC
once	TRBD1	TRBV6-1	TRBJ1-5	CASGQEYGQPQHF	TGTGCCAGTGGACAGGAGTACGGTCAGCCCCAGCATTTT
many	-	TRBV7-2	TRBJ1-2	CASSLVTGELDGYTF	TGTGCCAGCAGCTTAGTAACGGGAGAGTTGGATGGCTACACCTTC
many	-	TRBV2	TRBJ1-1	CASSAIGRTEAFF	TGTGCCAGCAGTGCTATAGGGAGGACTGAAGCTTTCTTT
-	TRBD1	TRBV6-2/TRBV6-3	TRBJ2-4	CASRHERRGQHKNIQYF	TGTGCCAGCAGACACGAAAGACGGGGACAGCACAAAAACATTCAGTACTTC
few	-	TRBV20-1	TRBJ1-6	CSATGPSSPLHF	TGCAGTGCCACTGGGCCGAGCTCACCCCTCCACTTT
many	TRBD1	TRBV2	TRBJ2-7	CASSVLGTGAFYEQYF	TGTGCCAGCAGTGTCCTCGGGACAGGGGCGTTCTACGAGCAGTACTTC
-	-	TRBV10-1	TRBJ1-1	CASSDPGAEAFF	TGCGCCAGCAGTGATCCGGGGGCTGAAGCTTTCTTT
many	-	TRBV28	TRBJ1-5	CASAIGGVVGNQPQHF	TGTGCCAGCGCGATCGGAGGGGTGGTTGGCAATCAGCCCCAGCATTTT
many	TRBD2	TRBV20-1	TRBJ2-7	CSARPSGGDHEQYF	TGCAGTGCTAGACCTAGCGGGGGGGACCACGAGCAGTACTTC
many	-	TRBV24-1	TRBJ1-5	CATSDSGNQPQHF	TGTGCCACCAGTGATTCCGGTAATCAGCCCCAGCATTTT
-	-	TRBV7-9	TRBJ1-3	CASSSWRGPGNTIYF	TGTGCCAGCAGCTCTTGGCGGGGCCCTGGAAACACCATATATTTT
many	TRBD1	TRBV29-1	TRBJ2-6	CSVGTGSNSGANVLTF	TGCAGCGTGGGGACAGGGAGCAACTCTGGGGCCAACGTCCTGACTTTC
many	TRBD1	TRBV19	TRBJ1-5	CASSMMGQGRGQPQHF	TGTGCCAGTAGTATGATGGGACAGGGAAGGGGTCAGCCCCAGCATTTT
many	-	TRBV7-2	TRBJ2-5	CASSLVEAAETQYF	TGTGCCAGCAGCTTAGTAGAGGCGGCTGAGACCCAGTACTTC
many	TRBD1	TRBV20-1	TRBJ1-5	CSARDLPGQGDNSNQPQHF	TGCAGTGCTAGAGATCTTCCGGGACAGGGCGACAATAGCAATCAGCCCCAGCATTTT
many	TRBD1	TRBV6-2/TRBV6-3	TRBJ1-5	CASSYWDRNQPQHF	TGTGCCAGCAGTTACTGGGACAGAAATCAGCCCCAGCATTTT
few	TRBD2	TRBV7-2	TRBJ2-7	CASSLGSASGDEQYF	TGTGCCAGCAGCTTGGGTTCGGCTAGCGGGGACGAGCAGTACTTC